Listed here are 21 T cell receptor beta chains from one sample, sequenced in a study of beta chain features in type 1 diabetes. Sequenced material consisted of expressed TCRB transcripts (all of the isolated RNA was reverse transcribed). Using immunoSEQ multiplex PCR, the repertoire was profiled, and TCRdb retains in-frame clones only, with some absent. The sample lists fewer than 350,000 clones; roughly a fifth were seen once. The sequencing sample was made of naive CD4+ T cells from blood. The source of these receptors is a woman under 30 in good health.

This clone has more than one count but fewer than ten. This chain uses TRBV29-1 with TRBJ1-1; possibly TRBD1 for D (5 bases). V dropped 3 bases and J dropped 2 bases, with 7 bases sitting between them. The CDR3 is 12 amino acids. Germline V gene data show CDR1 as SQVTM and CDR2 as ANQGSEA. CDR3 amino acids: CSVDQGNTEAFF. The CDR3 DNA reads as TGCAGCGTTGATCAGGGAAACACTGAAGCTTTCTTT.

The CDR3 is CASSEAQGNTQYF. In nucleotides, the CDR3 is TGTGCCAGCAGTGAGGCGCAGGGAAATACGCAGTATTTT. The V gene is TRBV6-4, the J gene TRBJ2-3, with D tentatively TRBD1 (5 bases). The germline V and J ends were trimmed by 3 bases and 7 bases, with 11 bases remaining between them. The V gene's germline CDR1 is MRHNA and CDR2 SNTAGT. The CDR3 runs 13 residues.

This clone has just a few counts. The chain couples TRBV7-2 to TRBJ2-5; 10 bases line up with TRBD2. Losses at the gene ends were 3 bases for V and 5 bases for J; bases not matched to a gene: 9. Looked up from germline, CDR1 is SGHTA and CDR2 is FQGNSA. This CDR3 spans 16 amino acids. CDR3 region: CASSFGSGGARETQYF. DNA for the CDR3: TGTGCCAGCAGCTTCGGAAGCGGGGGGGCCCGGGAGACCCAGTACTTC.

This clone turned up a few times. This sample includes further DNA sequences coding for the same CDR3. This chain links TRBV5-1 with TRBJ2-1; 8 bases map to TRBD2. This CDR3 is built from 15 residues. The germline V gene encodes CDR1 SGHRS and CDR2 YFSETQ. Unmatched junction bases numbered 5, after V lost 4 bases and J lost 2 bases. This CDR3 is CASSPGTSAYNEQFF. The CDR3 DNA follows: TGCGCCAGCAGCCCCGGGACTAGTGCCTACAATGAGCAGTTCTTC.

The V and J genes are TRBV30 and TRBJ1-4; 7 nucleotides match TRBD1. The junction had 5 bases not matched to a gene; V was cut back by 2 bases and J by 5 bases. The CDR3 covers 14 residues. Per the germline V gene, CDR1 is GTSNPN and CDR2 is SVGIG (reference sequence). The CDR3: CAWSPGQTNEKLFF. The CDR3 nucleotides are TGTGCCTGGAGTCCGGGACAGACAAATGAAAAACTGTTTTTT. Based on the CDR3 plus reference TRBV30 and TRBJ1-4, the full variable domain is SQTIHQWPATLVQPVGSPLSLECTVEGTSNPNLYWYRQAAGRGLQLLFYSVGIGQISSEVPQNLSASRPQDRQFILSSKKLLLSDSGFYLCAWSPGQTNEKLFFGSGTQLSVL.

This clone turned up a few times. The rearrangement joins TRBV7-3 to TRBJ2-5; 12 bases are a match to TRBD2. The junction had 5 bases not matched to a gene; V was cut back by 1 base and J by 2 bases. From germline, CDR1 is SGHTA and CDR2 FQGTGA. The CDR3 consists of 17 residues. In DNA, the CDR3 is TGTGCCAGCAGCTTAAGGCCAGGGACTAGCGGGCAAGAGACCCAGTACTTC. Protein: CASSLRPGTSGQETQYF.

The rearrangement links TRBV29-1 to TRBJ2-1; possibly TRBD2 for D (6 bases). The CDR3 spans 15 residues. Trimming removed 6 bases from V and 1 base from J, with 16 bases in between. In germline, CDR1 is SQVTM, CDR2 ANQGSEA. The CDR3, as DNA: TGCAGCGTAGATCGGGACGGACTATCCTACAATGAGCAGTTCTTC. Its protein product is CSVDRDGLSYNEQFF.

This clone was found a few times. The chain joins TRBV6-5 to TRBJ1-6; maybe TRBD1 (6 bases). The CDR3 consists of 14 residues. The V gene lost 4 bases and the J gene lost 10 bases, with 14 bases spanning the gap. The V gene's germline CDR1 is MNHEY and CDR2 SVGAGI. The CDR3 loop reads CASSLQGLGSPLHF. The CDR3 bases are TGTGCCAGCAGTTTACAGGGTTTAGGATCACCCCTCCACTTT.

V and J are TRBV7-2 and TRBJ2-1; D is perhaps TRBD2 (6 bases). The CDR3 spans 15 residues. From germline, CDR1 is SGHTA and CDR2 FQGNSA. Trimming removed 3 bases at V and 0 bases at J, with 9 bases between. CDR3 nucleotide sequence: TGTGCCAGCAGCTTTCAGCGGGCCTCCTACAATGAGCAGTTCTTC. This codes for CASSFQRASYNEQFF.

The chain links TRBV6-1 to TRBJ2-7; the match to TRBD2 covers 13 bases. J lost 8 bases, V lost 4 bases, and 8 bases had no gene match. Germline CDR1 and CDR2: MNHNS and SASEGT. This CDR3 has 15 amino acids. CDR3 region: CASSAGTSGTLKQYF. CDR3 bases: TGTGCCAGCAGTGCGGGGACTAGCGGGACCCTAAAGCAGTACTTC.

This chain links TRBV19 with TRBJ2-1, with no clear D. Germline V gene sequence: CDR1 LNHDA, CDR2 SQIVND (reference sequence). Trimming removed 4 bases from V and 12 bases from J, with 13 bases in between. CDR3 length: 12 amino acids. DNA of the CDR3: TGTGCCAGTAGTACCTCTGCTAGACCGCAGTTCTTC. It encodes CASSTSARPQFF.

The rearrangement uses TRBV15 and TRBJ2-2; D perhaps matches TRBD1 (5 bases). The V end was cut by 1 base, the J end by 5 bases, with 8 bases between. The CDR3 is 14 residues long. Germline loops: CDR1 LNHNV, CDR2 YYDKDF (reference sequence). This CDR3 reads CATSRGRVTGELFF. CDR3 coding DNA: TGTGCCACCAGCAGAGGCAGGGTGACCGGGGAGCTGTTTTTT.

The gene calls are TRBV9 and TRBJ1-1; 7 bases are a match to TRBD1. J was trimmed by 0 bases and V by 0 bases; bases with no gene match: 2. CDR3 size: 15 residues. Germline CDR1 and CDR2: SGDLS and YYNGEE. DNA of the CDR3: TGTGCCAGCAGCGTAGAGGGGGCCGTGAACACTGAAGCTTTCTTT. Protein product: CASSVEGAVNTEAFF. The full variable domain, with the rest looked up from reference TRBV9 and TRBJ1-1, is DSGVTQTPKHLITATGQRVTLRCSPRSGDLSVYWYQQSLDQGLQFLIQYYNGEERAKGNILERFSAQQFPDLHSELNLSSLELGDSALYFCASSVEGAVNTEAFFGQGTRLTVV.

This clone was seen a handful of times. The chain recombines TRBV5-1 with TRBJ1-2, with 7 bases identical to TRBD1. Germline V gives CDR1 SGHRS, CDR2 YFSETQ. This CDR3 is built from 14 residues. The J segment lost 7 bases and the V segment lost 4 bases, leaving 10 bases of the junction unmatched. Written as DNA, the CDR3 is TGCGCCAGCAGCCAGACTACAGGGGCCCCTGGCTACACCTTC. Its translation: CASSQTTGAPGYTF.

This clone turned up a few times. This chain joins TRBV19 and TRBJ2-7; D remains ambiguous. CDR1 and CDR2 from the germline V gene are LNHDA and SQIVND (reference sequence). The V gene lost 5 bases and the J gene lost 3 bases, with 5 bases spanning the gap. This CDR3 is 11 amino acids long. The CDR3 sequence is CASSAGYEQYF. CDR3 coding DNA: TGTGCCAGTAGTGCCGGCTACGAGCAGTACTTC.

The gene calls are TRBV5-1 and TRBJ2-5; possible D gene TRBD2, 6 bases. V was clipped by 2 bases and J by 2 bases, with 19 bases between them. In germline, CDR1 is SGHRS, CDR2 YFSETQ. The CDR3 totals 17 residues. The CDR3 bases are TGCGCCAGCAGCTTTCTCGTTACCGGGACTCAACAAGAGACCCAGTACTTC. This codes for CASSFLVTGTQQETQYF.

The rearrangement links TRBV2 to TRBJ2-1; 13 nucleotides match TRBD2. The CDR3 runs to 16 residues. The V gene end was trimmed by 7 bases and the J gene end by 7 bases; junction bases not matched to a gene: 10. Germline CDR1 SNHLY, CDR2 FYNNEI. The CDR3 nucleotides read TGTGCCAGCAATCGAAGAGTACTAGCGGGAGGGAATGAGCAGTTCTTC. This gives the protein CASNRRVLAGGNEQFF.

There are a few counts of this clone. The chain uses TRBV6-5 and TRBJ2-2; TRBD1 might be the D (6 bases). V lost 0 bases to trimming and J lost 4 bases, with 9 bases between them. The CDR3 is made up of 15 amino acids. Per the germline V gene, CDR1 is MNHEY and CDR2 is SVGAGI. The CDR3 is CASSYSRDTTGELFF. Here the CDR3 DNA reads TGTGCCAGCAGTTACTCCAGGGACACCACCGGGGAGCTGTTTTTT.

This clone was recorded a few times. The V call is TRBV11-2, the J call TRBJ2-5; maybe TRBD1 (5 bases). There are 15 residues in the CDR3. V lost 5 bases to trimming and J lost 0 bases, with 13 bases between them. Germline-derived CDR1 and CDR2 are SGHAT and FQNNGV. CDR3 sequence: CASSLDRTHQETQYF. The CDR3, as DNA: TGTGCCAGCAGCCTTGACAGAACCCACCAAGAGACCCAGTACTTC. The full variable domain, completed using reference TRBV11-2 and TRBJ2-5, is EAGVAQSPRYKIIEKRQSVAFWCNPISGHATLYWYQQILGQGPKLLIQFQNNGVVDDSQLPKDRFSAERLKGVDSTLKIQPAKLEDSAVYLCASSLDRTHQETQYFGPGTRLLVL.

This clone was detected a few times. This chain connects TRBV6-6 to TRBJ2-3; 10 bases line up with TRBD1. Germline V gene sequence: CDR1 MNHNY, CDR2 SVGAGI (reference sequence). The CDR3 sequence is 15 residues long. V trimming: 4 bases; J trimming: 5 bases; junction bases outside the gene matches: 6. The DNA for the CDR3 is TGTGCCAGCAGTTCCGGGACAGGGGTAATAGATACGCAGTATTTT. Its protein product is CASSSGTGVIDTQYF.

The CDR3 bases are TGTGCCAGCAGCTTTTCTCGGAGTTATGGCTACACCTTC. Its translation: CASSFSRSYGYTF. The chain couples TRBV7-9 to TRBJ1-2, with D uncertain. Trimming removed 3 bases from V and 5 bases from J, with 10 bases in between. Germline V gene lookup returns CDR1 SEHNR and CDR2 FQNEAQ (reference sequence). The CDR3 is 13 amino acids.